This TCR beta chain derives from a study of T cell responses to AZD1222 COVID-19 vaccine. In its sample, this clone was seen once. Antigen specificity is unknown. Sequenced by immunoSEQ multiplex PCR; TCRdb stores in-frame clones only, minus some. In the table there are 130,000 or so clones, roughly nine tenths of which are singletons. The study, taken as a whole, reports: Unmutated variant regions reportedly attract nearly half of all spike-specific TCRs.

This sequence originates from an adult in good health. Material: peripheral blood, obtained on day 0 of AZD1222 vaccination.

DNA of the CDR3: TGTGCCAGCAGCGTAGTGCACGGGGAGCTGTTTTTT. Its translation: CASSVVHGELFF. The chain carries TRBV9 and TRBJ2-2; unclear D gene. Germline CDR1 SGDLS, CDR2 YYNGEE. The CDR3 runs 12 residues. The germline V and J ends were trimmed by 0 bases and 7 bases, with 4 bases remaining between them.